Listed below are T cell receptor beta chains from one sample, sequenced in a study of cytomegalovirus exposure and HLA in healthy donors. Measured with immunoSEQ multiplex PCR; TCRdb has only the in-frame clones, and not every one. This sample has about 76,000 clones, with around 80% found just once. Sequencing was carried out using PBMCs. These receptor sequences come from a man aged 25-40 years in good health and CMV-seronegative. Each CDR3 is given with its conserved first and last residue. The order of the fields is D gene, clone size, V gene, J gene, CDR3 DNA, CDR3 protein. The D gene is left open where the match is weak. Clone size is not always given. Where it is, it says once, few, many or a class for expanded clones.

.	once	TRBV5-1	TRBJ2-2	TGCGCCAGCAGCTTGACAGGGAAAGGGCCCGGGGAGCTGTTTTTT	CASSLTGKGPGELFF
TRBD2	.	TRBV2	TRBJ2-1	TGTGCCAGCAGCGTATCTAGCGGGGGACTCAACAATGAGCAGTTCTTC	CASSVSSGGLNNEQFF
TRBD2	.	TRBV7-9	TRBJ2-5	TGTGCCAGCAGCCCCCCGGCTTGGCTTAGCGGGGAGAACCAAGAGACCCAGTACTTC	CASSPPAWLSGENQETQYF
.	.	TRBV7-9	TRBJ1-3	TGTGCCAGCAGCCAGTCACAGCTCTCTGGAAACACCATATATTTT	CASSQSQLSGNTIYF
.	.	TRBV28	TRBJ2-2	TGTGCCAGCAGCGCACCCCTTCACGGGGATACCGGGGAGCTGTTTTTT	CASSAPLHGDTGELFF
.	.	TRBV6-5	TRBJ1-2	TGTGCCAGCAGTTACTCGTTGCAGGGCTATGGCTACACCTTC	CASSYSLQGYGYTF
.	.	TRBV25-1	TRBJ2-7	TGTGCCAGCAGTGACCAGGGGATTTACTACGAGCAGTACTTC	CASSDQGIYYEQYF
.	.	TRBV28	TRBJ1-6	TGTGCCAGCACAAAGGGAGGGGCCCTAAATTCACCCCTCCACTTT	CASTKGGALNSPLHF
TRBD1	once	TRBV5-1	TRBJ2-7	TGCGCCAGCAGCGATTCCGGGACAGGGAGGACCTACGAGCAGTACTTC	CASSDSGTGRTYEQYF
TRBD1	.	TRBV7-2	TRBJ2-4	TGTGCCAGCAGCTCAGGTGTCAGGGGGCGGGACATTCAGTACTTC	CASSSGVRGRDIQYF
TRBD1	.	TRBV18	TRBJ2-7	TGTGCCAGCTCCCTCGGGACAGGTCACGAGCAGTACTTC	CASSLGTGHEQYF
.	.	TRBV10-3	TRBJ1-1	TGTGCCATCAGTTCCAGGGGTTCGGACACTGAAGCTTTCTTT	CAISSRGSDTEAFF